This T cell receptor beta chain was identified during a study of T cell responses to AZD1222 COVID-19 vaccine. With respect to this clone: What it binds is unknown.

General study findings and limits: Mostly white British, mostly female donors; authors suggested clonal diversity may be underestimated.

Germline loops: CDR1 MNHEY, CDR2 SMNVEV (reference sequence). The CDR3 has 17 residues. The junction had 8 bases not matched to a gene; V was cut back by 5 bases and J by 1 base. Sequencing was performed with immunoSEQ multiplex PCR; in TCRdb, only in-frame clones are kept and a portion is missing. The profile shows 180,000 or so clones, about 95% of them singletons. The chain combines TRBV27 with TRBJ2-1, with 10 bases identical to TRBD2. This sequence originates from an adult in good health. The source was peripheral blood, collected on day 0 of AZD1222 vaccination. The chain's CDR3 is CASSTGLASGSYNEQFF. Written as DNA, the CDR3 is TGTGCCAGCAGTACGGGACTAGCGAGCGGGTCCTACAATGAGCAGTTCTTC.